The 16 T cell receptor beta chains presented below share a single source sample, sequenced in a study of blood T cells in healthy people across ages. Next came a second PCR, run for 7 to 11 cycles, which used a sample-barcoded 5' primer along with a J-beta primer mix. TCRdb redid the calling of the 5' RACE reads with MiXCR, one entry per CDR3 protein. Of roughly 700,000 distinct CDR3 sequences in the sample, 25% are singletons; the top ten hold 8% to 10%. The sample was also linked to a second study, of T cells of mothers and their children.

The sequencing sample was made of blood. All receptors derive from a boy aged 10-17 years in good health.

The CDR3: CSARGIANQETQYF. The DNA of the CDR3 is TGCAGTGCTAGAGGAATAGCCAATCAAGAGACCCAGTACTTC. The V gene is TRBV20-1, the J gene TRBJ2-5; no definite D call. Deletions cut 1 base from V and 2 bases from J, with 11 bases between. The CDR3 is made up of 14 amino acids. Per the germline V gene, CDR1 is DFQATT and CDR2 is SNEGSKA (reference sequence).

This clonotype appeared a few times. The chain links TRBV7-3 to TRBJ2-1; D is uncertain. This CDR3 contains 13 residues. V was cut by 4 bases and J by 6 bases, with 10 bases left in between. CDR1 and CDR2 from the germline V gene are SGHTA and FQGTGA. CDR3 sequence (DNA): TGTGCCAGCAGCTCGAATTCGGGCAATGAGCAGTTCTTC. It is translated as CASSSNSGNEQFF.

The rearrangement links TRBV5-4 to TRBJ2-3; 9 bases map to TRBD2. Germline CDR1 reads SGHNT; CDR2 reads YYREEE (reference sequence). The V segment lost 4 bases and the J segment 3 bases; nucleotides outside the gene matches: 9. This CDR3 spans 16 amino acids. The CDR3 DNA is TGTGCCAGCAGCAGTAGCGGGAGCAGCATGACAGATACGCAGTATTTT. Its protein product is CASSSSGSSMTDTQYF.

This clonotype was recorded at least ten times. V gene TRBV7-9 combines with J gene TRBJ1-2, with no clear D. From germline, CDR1 is SEHNR and CDR2 FQNEAQ (reference sequence). Trimming left V 3 bases short and J 3 bases short, with 2 bases between. The CDR3 has 11 residues. As DNA, the CDR3 is TGTGCCAGCAGCTTTGACTATGGCTACACCTTC. This encodes CASSFDYGYTF. The full variable domain, rest sourced from reference TRBV7-9 and TRBJ1-2, is DTGVSQNPRHKITKRGQNVTFRCDPISEHNRLYWYRQTLGQGPEFLTYFQNEAQLEKSRLLSDRFSAERPKGSFSTLEIQRTEQGDSAMYLCASSFDYGYTFGSGTRLTVV.

The V call is TRBV6-1, the J call TRBJ1-2; TRBD1 aligns across 10 bases. Germline V gives CDR1 MNHNS, CDR2 SASEGT. The CDR3 is 14 residues long. Trimming removed 3 bases from V and 4 bases from J; junction bases left unmatched: 2. Here the CDR3 reads CASSETGGIYGYTF. The CDR3 coding sequence is TGTGCCAGCAGTGAGACAGGGGGCATCTATGGCTACACCTTC.

This chain links TRBV4-1 with TRBJ2-1; TRBD2 agrees at 7 bases. Per the germline V gene, CDR1 is MGHRA and CDR2 is YSYEKL. This CDR3 is built from 16 residues. Trimming removed 4 bases from V and 3 bases from J; junction bases left unmatched: 9. The CDR3 reads CASSRQAGGGYNEQFF. The CDR3, as DNA: TGCGCCAGCAGCCGCCAAGCTGGGGGGGGCTACAATGAGCAGTTCTTC.

DNA of the CDR3: TGCAGCGTTGAAGTAGGGGTGACTGGGGATGAGCAGTTCTTC. This gives the protein CSVEVGVTGDEQFF. The V and J genes are TRBV29-1 and TRBJ2-5, with D maybe TRBD1 (5 bases). The DNA matches TRBJ2-1 better at its end, which makes the J call doubtful. Per germline, CDR1 SQVTM and CDR2 ANQGSEA. The CDR3 is 14 residues long.

This rearrangement joins TRBV29-1 to TRBJ2-3; 14 nucleotides line up with TRBD2. The ends lost 1 base at V and 0 bases at J; junction bases unmatched: 6. The CDR3 totals 18 residues. Germline V CDR1 and CDR2: SQVTM, ANQGSEA. The CDR3 region is CSVEGGLAGERSTDTQYF. The CDR3 nucleotides are TGCAGCGTTGAAGGGGGACTAGCGGGAGAGCGGAGCACAGATACGCAGTATTTT.

This rearrangement joins TRBV6-5 to TRBJ2-2; 7 positions match TRBD2. In germline, CDR1 is MNHEY, CDR2 SVGAGI. V shed 2 bases and J 9 bases; nucleotides not matched to a gene: 12. The CDR3 consists of 16 residues. The CDR3 here is CASSYGTINPVRELFF. As DNA, the CDR3 is TGTGCCAGCAGTTACGGGACTATTAACCCGGTGCGGGAGCTGTTTTTT.

This clonotype was observed a handful of times. The rearrangement uses TRBV20-1 and TRBJ2-5; D gene ambiguous. V shed 5 bases and J shed 0 bases, with 13 bases lying between them. The CDR3 extends over 14 amino acids. Germline CDR1 and CDR2: DFQATT and SNEGSKA (reference sequence). CDR3 region: CSALDLRNQETQYF. The CDR3 DNA reads TGCAGTGCTCTTGACTTGCGAAACCAAGAGACCCAGTACTTC.

This clonotype was seen a few times. The chain combines TRBV10-3 with TRBJ2-5; TRBD2 matches at 8 bases. V shed 0 bases, J shed 5 bases, and the junction held 5 bases outside the gene matches. Germline V gene data show CDR1 as ENHRY and CDR2 as SYGVKD. The CDR3 totals 15 residues. CDR3 DNA: TGTGCCATCAGTGAGTCGTCGGGGGGGACGGAGACCCAGTACTTC. Translated: CAISESSGGTETQYF.

In its sample, this clonotype was seen a few times. The rearrangement links TRBV6-5 to TRBJ2-7, with D possibly being TRBD1 (5 bases). CDR3 length: 14 amino acids. V lost 6 bases, J lost 7 bases, and 19 bases lay in between. Germline lookup yields CDR1 MNHEY and CDR2 SVGAGI. The CDR3 loop is CASRVDKPLDEQYF. For the CDR3, the DNA is TGTGCCAGCAGGGTGGACAAGCCCTTGGATGAGCAGTACTTC.

This clonotype has ten or more counts. The chain couples TRBV4-1 to TRBJ2-5; TRBD2 is a possible D gene (6 bases). This CDR3 is 13 amino acids long. V lost 0 bases, J lost 8 bases, and 10 bases lay in between. Germline values: CDR1 MGHRA, CDR2 YSYEKL. CDR3 protein: CASSQDTGDTQYF. In DNA, the CDR3 is TGCGCCAGCAGCCAAGATACGGGGGATACCCAGTACTTC.

The rearrangement links TRBV11-2 to TRBJ2-7; D ambiguous. Germline-derived CDR1 and CDR2 are SGHAT and FQNNGV. This CDR3 is 14 amino acids long. V gave up 2 bases and J gave up 2 bases, with 10 bases separating them. The CDR3 is CASSLMADPYEQYF. For the CDR3, the DNA is TGTGCCAGCAGCTTAATGGCGGACCCCTACGAGCAGTACTTC.

V and J are TRBV2 and TRBJ2-3, with D possibly matching TRBD2 (7 bases). Germline-derived CDR1 and CDR2 are SNHLY and FYNNEI. This CDR3 is 14 amino acids long. The V gene lost 6 bases and the J gene lost 3 bases, with 13 bases spanning the gap. The CDR3 DNA is TGTGCCAGCAGACCGGGGGGCGGAACAGATACGCAGTATTTT. This encodes CASRPGGGTDTQYF. The full variable domain, completed using reference TRBV2 and TRBJ2-3, is EPEVTQTPSHQVTQMGQEVILRCVPISNHLYFYWYRQILGQKVEFLVSFYNNEISEKSEIFDDQFSVERPDGSNFTLKIRSTKLEDSAMYFCASRPGGGTDTQYFGPGTRLTVL.

The chain is built from TRBV7-3 and TRBJ1-6; D possibly corresponds to TRBD1 (5 bases). The V end was cut by 6 bases, the J end by 5 bases, with 14 bases between. The CDR3 sequence is 15 residues long. Germline V CDR1 and CDR2: SGHTA, FQGTGA. CDR3 residues: CASSFSGGDNSPLHF. DNA of the CDR3: TGTGCCAGCAGTTTCAGCGGGGGAGATAATTCACCCCTCCACTTT. The full variable domain, completed using reference TRBV7-3 and TRBJ1-6, is GAGVSQTPSNKVTEKGKYVELRCDPISGHTALYWYRQSLGQGPEFLIYFQGTGAADDSGLPNDRFFAVRPEGSVSTLKIQRTERGDSAVYLCASSFSGGDNSPLHFGNGTRLTVT.